This is a list of T cell receptor beta chains from one sample in a study of T-cell memory formation after mild COVID-19. In TCRdb, the 5' RACE reads were re-called with MiXCR into one record per CDR3 protein. The data contain 150,000 to 200,000 distinct CDR3 sequences, about 14% of them singletons. Sequencing used PBMCs or a T cell subset sorted from them (not recorded which). All receptors derive from an adult woman who had mild COVID-19 (a few samples of this study predate the infection). Cell type and time point are not known. Both conserved end residues are part of each CDR3. The D gene is left open where the match is weak. A clone size is listed for some rows: how often the clone was seen (once, few, many), or a class if it is expanded.

- few TRBJ2-2 TRBV13 CASSLDGSRTGELFF TGTGCCAGCAGCTTAGACGGGAGCCGCACCGGGGAGCTGTTTTTT
TRBD2 few TRBJ2-3 TRBV2 CASSETSGGKDTQYF TGTGCCAGCAGTGAGACTAGCGGGGGGAAAGATACGCAGTATTTT
- few TRBJ1-4 TRBV7-7 CASSLASGEKLFF TGTGCTAGCAGCTTAGCGTCGGGGGAAAAACTGTTTTTT
- - TRBJ1-1 TRBV29-1 CSVEKPSRSTEAFF TGCAGCGTTGAAAAGCCGTCTCGATCTACTGAAGCTTTCTTT
- few TRBJ2-5 TRBV2 CASSVLGQETQYF TGTGCCAGCAGTGTCTTAGGTCAAGAGACCCAGTACTTC
TRBD1 - TRBJ1-1 TRBV11-1 CASRTGGNTEAFF TGTGCCAGCAGGACAGGGGGTAACACTGAAGCTTTCTTT
- - TRBJ2-5 TRBV11-2 CASSSTGDKWETQYF TGTGCCAGCAGCTCAACCGGGGACAAGTGGGAGACCCAGTACTTC
TRBD2 few TRBJ2-2 TRBV12-3/TRBV12-4 CASSFPGTSGGGGELFF TGTGCCAGCAGTTTCCCCGGGACTAGCGGGGGAGGCGGGGAGCTGTTTTTT
- - TRBJ2-3 TRBV27 CASSLRGALADTQYF TGTGCCAGCAGTTTACGGGGGGCACTGGCAGATACGCAGTATTTT
- - TRBJ1-2 TRBV12-3/TRBV12-4 CASSLGDSYGYTF TGTGCCAGCAGTTTAGGAGACTCCTATGGCTACACCTTC
- many TRBJ2-7 TRBV5-6 CASSLTGGYEQYF TGTGCCAGCAGCTTAACAGGAGGCTACGAGCAGTACTTC
TRBD2 - TRBJ2-1 TRBV20-1 CSVGGGYNEQFF TGCAGTGTCGGCGGGGGCTACAATGAGCAGTTCTTC
- - TRBJ1-6 TRBV6-6 CASGGEVVSYNSPLHF TGTGCCAGCGGTGGTGAAGTTGTGTCCTATAATTCACCCCTCCACTTT
- few TRBJ2-7 TRBV7-9 CASSLGYGEQYF TGTGCCAGCAGCTTAGGCTACGGCGAGCAGTACTTC
- - TRBJ1-4 TRBV12-3/TRBV12-4 CASSLAYWGEKLFF TGTGCCAGCAGTTTAGCCTACTGGGGTGAAAAACTGTTTTTT
TRBD1 few TRBJ2-1 TRBV5-6 CANSSTWDRRYNEQFF TGTGCCAACAGCTCAACTTGGGACAGGAGATACAATGAGCAGTTCTTC
- many TRBJ2-7 TRBV2 CASNGYGEQYF TGTGCCAGCAACGGATATGGAGAGCAGTACTTC
TRBD2 few TRBJ2-3 TRBV20-1 CSANDGLAGFGTQYF TGCAGTGCCAACGACGGACTAGCGGGGTTCGGTACGCAGTATTTT
- - TRBJ2-4 TRBV12-3/TRBV12-4 CASSLPGRIQYF TGTGCCAGCAGTTTACCAGGTCGCATTCAGTACTTC
TRBD2 - TRBJ2-3 TRBV9 CASSFGLAGGLTDTQYF TGTGCCAGCAGCTTCGGACTAGCGGGGGGGCTCACAGATACGCAGTATTTT
- - TRBJ1-5 TRBV7-9 CASSLAHGNQPQHF TGTGCCAGCAGCTTAGCGCACGGAAATCAGCCCCAGCATTTT
TRBD2 few TRBJ2-3 TRBV7-2 CASSFPTSGSEDTQYF TGTGCCAGCAGCTTTCCGACTAGCGGGAGCGAAGATACGCAGTATTTT
- many TRBJ2-5 TRBV7-9 CASSLAVGSQETQYF TGTGCCAGCAGCTTAGCGGTCGGCAGCCAAGAGACCCAGTACTTC
- few TRBJ1-1 TRBV18 CASSPNGENTEAFF TGTGCCAGCTCACCTAACGGGGAAAACACTGAAGCTTTCTTT
- - TRBJ2-5 TRBV12-3/TRBV12-4 CASSLGSGPQETQYF TGTGCCAGCAGTTTAGGTTCAGGGCCGCAAGAGACCCAGTACTTC
- few TRBJ1-5 TRBV19 CASKPADFGQPQHF TGTGCCAGTAAGCCCGCGGATTTTGGTCAGCCCCAGCATTTT
TRBD2 - TRBJ2-2 TRBV5-4 CASSLRREVGGELFF TGTGCCAGCAGCTTGAGGCGGGAGGTGGGCGGGGAGCTGTTTTTT
TRBD2 - TRBJ2-3 TRBV7-2 CASSVTSGIDTDTQYF TGTGCCAGCAGTGTTACTAGCGGAATAGACACAGATACGCAGTATTTT
TRBD2 - TRBJ2-3 TRBV6-2/TRBV6-3 CASSYAVLAGPSGATDTQYF TGTGCCAGCAGTTACGCGGTCCTAGCGGGACCATCGGGGGCGACAGATACGCAGTATTTT
TRBD1 - TRBJ2-5 TRBV7-9 CASSPRTTGRVETQYF TGTGCCAGCAGCCCACGCACGACAGGGAGAGTAGAGACCCAGTACTTC
- few TRBJ2-1 TRBV5-1 CASSLAGRSEQFF TGCGCCAGCAGCCTGGCAGGGCGGAGCGAGCAGTTCTTC
- few TRBJ1-1 TRBV30 CAWGRGGNTEAFF TGTGCCTGGGGACGGGGAGGGAACACTGAAGCTTTCTTT
TRBD1 many TRBJ2-7 TRBV9 CASSADGQGRNEQYF TGTGCCAGCAGCGCTGACGGACAGGGTCGGAACGAGCAGTACTTC
- many TRBJ2-2 TRBV7-6 CASSFPAGELFF TGTGCCAGCAGCTTCCCAGCCGGGGAGCTGTTTTTT
- few TRBJ2-7 TRBV10-3 CAISVNNEQYF TGTGCCATCAGTGTCAATAACGAGCAGTACTTC
TRBD1 - TRBJ2-2 TRBV6-5 CASSYSRTGDDTGELFF TGTGCCAGCAGTTACTCAAGGACAGGGGACGACACCGGGGAGCTGTTTTTT
- - TRBJ2-3 TRBV12-3/TRBV12-4 CASRKTGDTQYF TGTGCCAGCAGAAAAACGGGGGATACGCAGTATTTT
TRBD2 - TRBJ2-1 TRBV24-1 CATSDPSGRSYNEQFF TGTGCCACCAGTGATCCTAGCGGGAGGAGTTACAATGAGCAGTTCTTC
TRBD2 few TRBJ2-1 TRBV6-6 CASSPRLAVILRNEQFF TGTGCCAGCAGTCCTCGACTAGCAGTTATCCTACGCAATGAGCAGTTCTTC
- - TRBJ2-3 TRBV27 CASRSRGGRDTQYF TGTGCCAGCAGGTCCAGGGGGGGCCGGGATACGCAGTATTTT
- - TRBJ2-2 TRBV12-3/TRBV12-4 CATRNGVSAGELFF TGTGCCACCAGAAATGGGGTCAGCGCCGGGGAGCTGTTTTTT
- few TRBJ2-1 TRBV7-7 CASSLSPLAPNEQFF TGTGCTAGCAGCTTATCGCCCCTAGCGCCCAATGAGCAGTTCTTC
TRBD2 few TRBJ2-3 TRBV7-9 CASSLYSGATDTQYF TGTGCCAGCAGCTTATACAGCGGGGCTACAGATACGCAGTATTTT
- - TRBJ2-1 TRBV12-3/TRBV12-4 CASSLRKFSNEQFF TGTGCCAGCAGTTTAAGGAAGTTTAGCAATGAGCAGTTCTTC
- few TRBJ2-3 TRBV20-1 CSASTGRTSTDTQYF TGCAGTGCTAGTACGGGACGAACTAGCACAGATACGCAGTATTTT
TRBD1 once TRBJ1-1 TRBV11-2 CASSLGAGGGSGNTEAFF TGTGCCAGCAGCTTAGGGGCAGGGGGAGGATCCGGGAACACTGAAGCTTTCTTT
- few TRBJ2-1 TRBV2 CASSEGFYNEQFF TGTGCCAGCAGTGAGGGGTTCTACAATGAGCAGTTCTTC
TRBD2 few TRBJ2-3 TRBV12-3/TRBV12-4 CASSFRAPRIPSGTQYF TGTGCCAGCAGTTTCAGAGCCCCCAGAATCCCTAGCGGTACGCAGTATTTT
TRBD2 few TRBJ2-3 TRBV3-1 CASSQTSSGTGGGTDTQYF TGTGCCAGCAGCCAAACGTCTAGCGGGACGGGTGGAGGCACAGATACGCAGTATTTT
- few TRBJ2-1 TRBV4-1 CASSGARGNEQFF TGCGCCAGTTCGGGAGCGCGGGGCAATGAGCAGTTCTTC
- - TRBJ2-2 TRBV15 CATSRGEAVNTGELFF TGTGCCACCAGCAGAGGGGAGGCGGTGAACACCGGGGAGCTGTTTTTT
TRBD2 many TRBJ2-6 TRBV7-2 CASSLTSGVLGANVLTF TGTGCCAGCAGCCTGACTAGCGGGGTACTTGGGGCCAACGTCCTGACTTTC
- few TRBJ1-1 TRBV4-1 CASSQTLLRVTEAFF TGCGCCAGCAGCCAAACCTTACTACGGGTCACTGAAGCTTTCTTT
TRBD1 - TRBJ2-5 TRBV7-9 CASNRRAVGTGGQETQYF TGTGCCAGCAACCGAAGGGCGGTGGGGACAGGTGGGCAAGAGACCCAGTACTTC
TRBD1 - TRBJ2-7 TRBV5-1 CASSPRTGVVEQYF TGCGCCAGCAGCCCTAGGACAGGGGTTGTCGAGCAGTACTTC
- few TRBJ1-1 TRBV2 CASRAPISTEAFF TGTGCCAGCAGGGCCCCCATCTCCACTGAAGCTTTCTTT
- - TRBJ2-3 TRBV24-1 CATSDTRTPTDTQYF TGTGCCACCAGTGATACCAGGACCCCCACAGATACGCAGTATTTT
- many TRBJ1-5 TRBV12-3/TRBV12-4 CASARSGDTQPQHF TGTGCCAGCGCTCGATCCGGGGATACTCAGCCCCAGCATTTT